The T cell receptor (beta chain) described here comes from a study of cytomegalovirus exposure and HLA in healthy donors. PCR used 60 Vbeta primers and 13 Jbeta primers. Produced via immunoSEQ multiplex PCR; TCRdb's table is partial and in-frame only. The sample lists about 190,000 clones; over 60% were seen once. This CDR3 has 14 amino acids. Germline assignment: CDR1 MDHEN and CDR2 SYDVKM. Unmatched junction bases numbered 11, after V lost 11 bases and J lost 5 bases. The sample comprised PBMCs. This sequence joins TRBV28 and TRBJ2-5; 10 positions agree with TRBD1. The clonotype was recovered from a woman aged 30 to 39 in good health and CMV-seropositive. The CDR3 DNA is TGTGCCGGGCAGACAGGGGGCGCAAAGGAGACCCAGTACTTC. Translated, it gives CAGQTGGAKETQYF.